The rows below give T cell receptor beta chains drawn from one sample of a study of blood T cells in healthy people across ages. A single record per CDR3 protein comes from TCRdb applying MiXCR to the 5' RACE reads. The table shows roughly 1,500,000 distinct CDR3 sequences, with approximately 38% occurring only once. Sequenced material: blood. The receptors were gathered from a woman aged 18-30 years in good health. Each CDR3 is given with its conserved first and last residue. A D gene is named only where the DNA matches it firmly. Clone size is shown for a subset of rows, as once, few, many or a class of expanded clone.

D,J,size,V,DNA,CDR3
NA,TRBJ1-2,few,TRBV12-3/TRBV12-4,TGTGCCAGCAGCTCAGGCCATCTCCTCTATGGCTACACCTTC,CASSSGHLLYGYTF
NA,TRBJ1-1,NA,TRBV10-3,TGTGCCATCGGGGTGAACACTGAAGCTTTCTTT,CAIGVNTEAFF
NA,TRBJ1-4,few,TRBV10-3,TGTGCCATCAGTGATCCGGGGGGCGCTCGTGAAAAACTGTTTTTT,CAISDPGGAREKLFF
NA,TRBJ1-1,NA,TRBV29-1,TGCAGCGTTGAGTGGGGTTATGGGACTGAAGCTTTCTTT,CSVEWGYGTEAFF
NA,TRBJ2-7,NA,TRBV24-1,TGTGCCACCAGTGATCGCTACGAGCAGTACTTC,CATSDRYEQYF
NA,TRBJ2-1,few,TRBV20-1,TGCAGTGCTAGAGTGTTGGGGGGGGCCTCGAGCGAGCAGTTCTTC,CSARVLGGASSEQFF
NA,TRBJ2-1,few,TRBV6-1,TGTGCCAGCAGTCCTAGCGCATACAATGAGCAGTTCTTC,CASSPSAYNEQFF
TRBD1,TRBJ2-7,few,TRBV12-3/TRBV12-4,TGTGCCAGCAGTCTGCAGGGGGCCGTATCCTACGAGCAGTACTTC,CASSLQGAVSYEQYF
NA,TRBJ2-1,many,TRBV12-3/TRBV12-4,TGCGCCAGCAGCTTGTTGGGTGATGAGCAGTTCTTC,CASSLLGDEQFF
NA,TRBJ2-7,NA,TRBV28,TGTGCCAGCAGTTTGCTTCACAGGGCCCACGAGCAGTACTTC,CASSLLHRAHEQYF
TRBD2,TRBJ2-1,NA,TRBV5-1,TGCGCCAGCAGCTTGGGAGGGACTAGCGGGTCCGACAATGAGCAGTTCTTC,CASSLGGTSGSDNEQFF
TRBD2,TRBJ2-5,NA,TRBV15,TGTGCCACCAGCAGAGGAGCGGGACTAGACGCCAATGAGCAGTACTTC,CATSRGAGLDANEQYF
NA,TRBJ1-4,NA,TRBV10-3,TGTGCCATCGCAGGGAGCCAGAATGAAAAACTGTTTTTT,CAIAGSQNEKLFF
NA,TRBJ1-6,NA,TRBV6-1,TGTGCCAGCAGTCTAACGACGGACCTTATGTCCTCCTATAATTCACCCCTCCACTTT,CASSLTTDLMSSYNSPLHF
NA,TRBJ1-2,NA,TRBV5-1,TGCGCCAGCAGCCCCCTAACTAACTATGGCTACACCTTC,CASSPLTNYGYTF
TRBD2,TRBJ2-7,NA,TRBV3-1,TGTGCCAGCAGCCAAGATGTTGGGCCGGGACTAGCTCAAGAGCAGTACTTC,CASSQDVGPGLAQEQYF
TRBD1,TRBJ1-4,NA,TRBV28,TGTGCCAGCAGACCAGACAGGGCGTGGGAAAAACTGTTTTTT,CASRPDRAWEKLFF
TRBD1,TRBJ1-2,NA,TRBV25-1,TGTGCCAGCAGCCGCCTTGACAGGGAAGATGGCTACACCTTC,CASSRLDREDGYTF
TRBD2,TRBJ2-1,NA,TRBV7-2,TGTGCCAGCAGCTTGCCCTTTAGCGGGGTCAGGGCTTATATCTACAATGAGCAGTTCTTC,CASSLPFSGVRAYIYNEQFF
TRBD2,TRBJ2-1,NA,TRBV25-1,TGTGCCAGCAGTGCTGGACTAGCGGGGGGCGACCATGAGCAGTTCTTC,CASSAGLAGGDHEQFF
NA,TRBJ2-1,few,TRBV30,TGTGCCTGGCGTGGGGTTGGTGAGCAGTTCTTC,CAWRGVGEQFF
TRBD2,TRBJ2-3,NA,TRBV5-1,TGCGCCAGCAACCGAGCCGGGACAGGCAGGACTAGCGGGAGACGCGGAACAGGTACGCAGTATTTT,CASNRAGTGRTSGRRGTGTQYF
TRBD1,TRBJ2-7,few,TRBV3-1,TGTGCCAGCAGCACGCAGGGGGCCCTCTACGAGCAGTACTTC,CASSTQGALYEQYF
NA,TRBJ2-7,few,TRBV7-9,TGTGCCAGCGAGGCCTACGAGCAGTACTTC,CASEAYEQYF
TRBD2,TRBJ2-3,NA,TRBV7-3,TGTGCCAGCAGCCTCGGACTAGCGGGGGCGAGGGATACGCGGTATTTT,CASSLGLAGARDTRYF
NA,TRBJ1-4,NA,TRBV5-5,TGTGCCAGCAGCCCGGATGAGGGGTTTAATGAAAAACTGTTTTTT,CASSPDEGFNEKLFF
NA,TRBJ2-3,NA,TRBV20-1,TGCAGTGCTAGAGAGAAGAACACGCAGTATTTT,CSAREKNTQYF
NA,TRBJ2-7,few,TRBV7-8,TGTGCCAGCAGCGAAAGAGGGCTCGGCTACGAGCAGTACTTC,CASSERGLGYEQYF
NA,TRBJ2-4,NA,TRBV20-1,TGCAGTGCTACAGGGGAGGGAGGAAACATTCAGTACTTC,CSATGEGGNIQYF
TRBD1,TRBJ2-7,NA,TRBV27,TGTGCCAGCAGAGAGGGACAGTACTACGAGCAGTACTTC,CASREGQYYEQYF
NA,TRBJ1-2,NA,TRBV19,TGTGCCAGTAGTCCCCGGTACCGGGGGGACTACACCTTC,CASSPRYRGDYTF
NA,TRBJ1-1,NA,TRBV20-1,TGCAGTGCTAGAGCCCCCGGGAGGGACACTGAAGCTTTCTTT,CSARAPGRDTEAFF
NA,TRBJ2-1,few,TRBV12-3/TRBV12-4,TGTGCCAGCAGTTTGGAGGGGCTGAATGAGCAGTTCTTC,CASSLEGLNEQFF
NA,TRBJ2-5,many,TRBV29-1,TGCAGCGCCATACCCGGTTACCAAGAGACCCAGTACTTC,CSAIPGYQETQYF
TRBD1,TRBJ1-1,NA,TRBV20-1,TGCAGTGCTCACAGGGGGGGGGAGAACACTGAAGCTTTCTTT,CSAHRGGENTEAFF
NA,TRBJ2-7,few,TRBV6-1,TGTGCCAGCAGTGACAGCAGGGTCGGGAACTACGAGCAGTACTTC,CASSDSRVGNYEQYF
NA,TRBJ2-5,NA,TRBV10-3,TGTGCCATCAGGGGCCAGGGGTCGCACGGTGAGACCCAGTACTTC,CAIRGQGSHGETQYF
TRBD1,TRBJ1-2,NA,TRBV9,TGTGCCAGCAGGGATCGGACAGGGGCGGATGGCTACACCTTC,CASRDRTGADGYTF
TRBD2,TRBJ2-3,NA,TRBV5-1,TGCGCCAGCAGCTCCGGCGCCGGGACTAGGGATACGCAGTATTTT,CASSSGAGTRDTQYF
TRBD1,TRBJ2-1,NA,TRBV9,TGTGCCAGCAGCAGCGAGGGGGCTTCTGGAGATGAGCAGTTCTTC,CASSSEGASGDEQFF
TRBD1,TRBJ2-3,NA,TRBV2,TGTGCCAGCAGTGGACAGGGGACCAGCACAGATACGCAGTATTTT,CASSGQGTSTDTQYF
TRBD2,TRBJ2-1,NA,TRBV11-2,TGTGCCAGCAGCTTTCCAGGCGGGAGGGCCAATGAGCAGTTCTTC,CASSFPGGRANEQFF
TRBD2,TRBJ2-3,NA,TRBV6-2/TRBV6-3,TGTGCCAGCAGTTCGGGGGGTGGGGCCACAGATACGCAGTATTTT,CASSSGGGATDTQYF
TRBD2,TRBJ2-3,NA,TRBV9,TGTGCCAGCAGCGTGGCGGTAGCGGGGGGAACTAGCACAGATACGCAGTATTTT,CASSVAVAGGTSTDTQYF
NA,TRBJ2-1,NA,TRBV4-1,TGCGCCAGCAGCCTACGGGAGTTCCTCAGCTCCTACAATGAGCAGTTCTTC,CASSLREFLSSYNEQFF
NA,TRBJ1-5,NA,TRBV6-5,TGTGCCAGCAGTTACAGGGGTCAACCTACCAATCAGCCCCAGCATTTT,CASSYRGQPTNQPQHF